A selection of T cell receptor beta chains follows, all from one sample in a study of identical twins. TCRdb reprocessed the 5' RACE reads via MiXCR and lists one record per CDR3 protein. The table lists about 330,000 distinct CDR3 sequences, 12% of them singletons. Another study also made use of these data, one on yellow fever vaccine responses in identical twins.

The sequencing input was CD8+ T cells sorted from blood. All receptors derive from a woman younger than 30 in good health. Both conserved end residues are part of each CDR3. Fields, in order: V gene, clone size, J gene, CDR3 protein. Expanded clones get a size class; other rows say once, few or many, or leave the size out.

TRBV7-9	-	TRBJ1-1	CASSTGTGFTEAFF
TRBV3-1	many	TRBJ2-3	CASSRLAESTDTQYF
TRBV23-1	-	TRBJ2-3	CASSQGNSDTQYF
TRBV28	-	TRBJ1-5	CASTNFQAPNQPQHF
TRBV5-1	many	TRBJ2-1	CASHDLGLADNNEQFF
TRBV9	few	TRBJ2-7	CASSASSGRGEQYF
TRBV28	few	TRBJ2-2	CASRRGAGELFF
TRBV24-1	many	TRBJ2-5	CATSDPAVGQYF
TRBV20-1	-	TRBJ2-1	CSAFGGRAAYNEQFF
TRBV7-6	-	TRBJ2-7	CASSLRDTSPYEQYF
TRBV24-1	-	TRBJ1-2	CATSATGSGYTF
TRBV15	-	TRBJ2-2	CATSRDGQVGGELFF
TRBV3-1	few	TRBJ2-2	CASSPLKGELFF
TRBV12-3/TRBV12-4	many	TRBJ2-1	CASTPPSSYNEQFF
TRBV7-9	few	TRBJ2-5	CASREAAETQYF
TRBV7-7	-	TRBJ2-5	CASSATSGTQETQYF
TRBV7-9	-	TRBJ1-2	CASSLERDKWTVYGYTF
TRBV6-5	-	TRBJ2-3	CASSYSSAPGGDTQYF
TRBV19	-	TRBJ2-7	CASSRDRAAYEQYF
TRBV9	many	TRBJ1-1	CASSPGWAEAFF
TRBV3-1	few	TRBJ2-7	CASSPDLAGHEQYF
TRBV12-3/TRBV12-4	few	TRBJ1-1	CASTQGLNTEAFF
TRBV29-1	few	TRBJ1-2	CSVDPGYGYTF
TRBV18	few	TRBJ2-3	CASSGGRTDTQYF
TRBV7-7	-	TRBJ2-3	CASVLALDTQYF
TRBV12-3/TRBV12-4	few	TRBJ1-1	CASSLPLRTGHTEAFF
TRBV20-1	-	TRBJ2-1	CSAHDRTSYNEQFF
TRBV27	few	TRBJ1-1	CASRDPGYTEAFF
TRBV28	-	TRBJ2-5	CASVTRLRDETQYF
TRBV6-5	-	TRBJ1-2	CASSTRRGANYGYTF
TRBV6-1	-	TRBJ2-1	CASSEVLASNEQFF
TRBV2	-	TRBJ2-7	CASSEGPFIAIYEQYF
TRBV6-2/TRBV6-3	few	TRBJ2-5	CASSYEYSRDSQETQYF
TRBV29-1	many	TRBJ1-2	CSGRGRDYGYTF
TRBV28	few	TRBJ1-6	CASSYPPSRPLHF
TRBV6-1	-	TRBJ2-7	CASRAGTLIYEQYF
TRBV9	-	TRBJ1-2	CASSGGDSPYGYTF
TRBV20-1	many	TRBJ2-3	CSARAGYTYTQYF
TRBV5-6	few	TRBJ2-7	CASSAGLDYEQYF
TRBV27	-	TRBJ2-3	CASSLQVGTDTQYF
TRBV3-1	many	TRBJ1-5	CASSLQGLWDQPQHF
TRBV6-5	-	TRBJ2-1	CASSYSFLRGDHEQFF
TRBV6-2/TRBV6-3	-	TRBJ2-2	CASRTGQHTGELFF
TRBV5-6	-	TRBJ2-5	CASSPDRVRQETQYF
TRBV28	-	TRBJ2-5	CASSLPFF
TRBV7-9	few	TRBJ2-6	CASSLVSRSGANVLTF
TRBV7-9	few	TRBJ2-1	CASSFDARGVEQFF
TRBV20-1	-	TRBJ2-7	CSASKPLPGTLSYEQYF
TRBV10-2	few	TRBJ2-1	CASRLEKVGKERSSYNEQFF
TRBV10-3	few	TRBJ2-1	CAISDRRGDEQFF
TRBV7-9	many	TRBJ2-3	CASSPVRGGLADTQYF